The T cell receptor (beta chain) described here comes from a study of glioma-infiltrating T cells after dendritic cell vaccination. The overall study: Between the early 2000s and the early 2010s, patients got autologous tumor lysate-pulsed dendritic cell vaccines.

TCRB CDR3 was amplified from 2 ug genomic DNA or less. The data were produced by immunoSEQ multiplex PCR, yet TCRdb's version contains in-frame clones alone and is incomplete. The table has about 82,000 clones, around 83% seen once. Time point reported: after dendritic cell vaccination, including at tumor progression/relapse. Fresh-frozen tumor tissue and more than two years of survival data were available for all. This specimen consisted of blood, obtained after dendritic cell vaccination. The TCR comes from a human donor with glioblastoma.

The CDR3 region is CASSLGQWPGYTF. The CDR3 DNA sequence: TGTGCCAGCAGCCTCGGACAGTGGCCTGGCTACACCTTC. V usage is TRBV7-8 and J usage is TRBJ1-2; weak D call: TRBD1 (6 bases). Trimming took 5 bases from V and 7 from J, leaving 14 bases between them. This CDR3 region has 13 residues. Per germline, CDR1 SGHVS and CDR2 FQNEAQ. Filled out from reference TRBV7-8 and TRBJ1-2, the complete variable domain reads GAGVSQSPRYKVAKRGQDVALRCDPISGHVSLFWYQQALGQGPEFLTYFQNEAQLDKSGLPSDRFFAERPEGSVSTLKIQRTQQEDSAVYLCASSLGQWPGYTFGSGTRLTVV.